This T cell receptor beta chain was captured by sequencing in a study of cytomegalovirus exposure and HLA in healthy donors. The PCR was carried out with 60 Vbeta primers and 13 Jbeta primers. Measured with immunoSEQ multiplex PCR; TCRdb has only the in-frame clones, and not every one. The data contain about 140,000 clones, 79% of them singletons. V lost 1 base to trimming and J lost 3 bases, with 6 bases between them. Germline CDR1 and CDR2: SEHNR and FQNEAQ (reference sequence). The CDR3 covers 14 residues. V usage is TRBV7-9 and J usage is TRBJ2-2; D not certain. The clonotype originates from a man aged 18-30 years in good health and CMV-seronegative. Sequenced sample: PBMCs. DNA of the CDR3: TGTGCCAGCAGCTTAGGAGTGTACACCGGGGAGCTGTTTTTT. It specifies CASSLGVYTGELFF.